The entry that follows covers one TCR beta chain sequence. The target antigen is unknown. CDR1 KGHSH and CDR2 LQKENI come from the germline V gene. There are 12 residues in the CDR3. V lost 5 bases and J lost 9, with 12 bases in between. The record originates from a study of identical twins. Whole-study findings and limits: Memory repertoires lacked the insertion deficit that abundant cord blood beta clonotypes showed. Cross-sectional statistical analysis was relied on for the conclusions, without the same donors being followed.

TCRdb redid the calling of the 5' RACE reads with MiXCR, one entry per CDR3 protein. The top ten clones hold 2.9% of a sample with a few hundred thousand distinct CDR3 sequences, approximately 24% of them seen once. Only healthy Caucasians were enrolled as donors. These data also featured in a second study, about T cells expressing NK-cell markers. This second study notes: The study found these clonotypes also leading the CD3+CD56-NKG2C+ fraction in a few donors.

Sequenced material: CD4+ T cells sorted from blood. The clonotype was recovered from a young woman in good health. V is TRBV18 and J is TRBJ2-3; no definite D call. CDR3 loop: CASSRPPDTQYF. CDR3 bases: TGTGCCAGCTCAAGACCTCCCGACACGCAGTATTTT.